This entry lists 15 T cell receptor beta chains sequenced from one sample in a study of blood T cell repertoires in COVID-19 (TCRdb year 2020). Library prep was done by the immunoSEQ multiplex PCR assay. The immuneACCESS repertoire file appears here via TCRdb, limited to in-frame rearrangements. These files lack a portion of the clones; in checked studies, under half of the deficit traces to unresolved V genes, and the cause of the others is not known. The sample includes some 260,000 clones, with 88% observed a single time. The ten largest clonotypes hold roughly 6% of the sample. Sequencing was done on a sample of peripheral blood. The source is a young woman with COVID-19, enrolled during active disease.

This sequence joins TRBV14 and TRBJ2-7; D might be TRBD2 (6 bases). This CDR3 spans 16 amino acids. Germline values: CDR1 SGHDN, CDR2 FVKESK. Trimming removed 2 bases from V and 4 bases from J, with 18 bases in between. CDR3 nucleotide sequence: TGTGCCAGCAGCCAATTCTCAGTCTCCGGGGGTTACGAGCAGTACTTC. It yields the protein CASSQFSVSGGYEQYF. Drawing the rest from reference TRBV14 and TRBJ2-7, the complete variable domain is EAGVTQFPSHSVIEKGQTVTLRCDPISGHDNLYWYRRVMGKEIKFLLHFVKESKQDESGMPNNRFLAERTGGTYSTLKVQPAELEDSGVYFCASSQFSVSGGYEQYFGPGTRLTVT.

The chain has TRBV28 and TRBJ2-1, with 7 positions matching TRBD1. Germline lookup yields CDR1 MDHEN and CDR2 SYDVKM. Trimming at V came to 9 bases and at J to 0 bases, leaving 2 bases not matched to a gene. The CDR3 is 13 residues long. The CDR3, as DNA: TGTGCCAGTGGGACAGTCTCCTACAATGAGCAGTTCTTC. It codes for CASGTVSYNEQFF.

The chain carries TRBV30 and TRBJ2-7; D is unclear. In germline, CDR1 is GTSNPN, CDR2 SVGIG (reference sequence). V lost 5 bases, J lost 6 bases, and 17 bases lay in between. The CDR3 is 13 residues long. In DNA form, the CDR3 reads TGTGCCTGGGGATTCTCCACAGATTCCGAGCAGTACTTC. Translation: CAWGFSTDSEQYF.

The chain recombines TRBV19 with TRBJ1-1; D gene ambiguous. The CDR3 runs to 13 residues. Germline V gene lookup returns CDR1 LNHDA and CDR2 SQIVND (reference sequence). Trimming pared 5 bases from V and 0 bases from J, leaving 7 bases between. The CDR3 DNA sequence: TGTGCCAGTAGTCGGCGGTTGAACACTGAAGCTTTCTTT. Translating gives CASSRRLNTEAFF.

The rearrangement joins TRBV9 to TRBJ1-4; 10 bases are a match to TRBD1. In germline, CDR1 is SGDLS, CDR2 YYNGEE. There are 14 residues in the CDR3. V dropped 3 bases and J dropped 7; count of bases not matched to a gene: 3. Here the CDR3 reads CASSARDRGEKLFF. The CDR3 bases are TGTGCCAGCAGCGCCAGGGACAGGGGTGAAAAACTGTTTTTT.

The chain couples TRBV5-8 to TRBJ2-3; TRBD1 matches at 8 bases. The CDR3 length is 15 residues. The J segment lost 1 base and the V segment lost 4 bases, leaving 5 bases of the junction unmatched. The germline gives CDR1 SGHTS, CDR2 YDEGEE. The CDR3 bases are TGTGCCAGCAGCATACCGGGACAGGGCACAGATACGCAGTATTTT. It translates to CASSIPGQGTDTQYF.

CDR3 residues: CASSAPRLAAYNEQFF. CDR3 bases: TGCGCCAGCAGCGCGCCCAGACTAGCGGCTTACAATGAGCAGTTCTTC. V usage is TRBV5-1 and J usage is TRBJ2-1; 9 bases map to TRBD2. The CDR3 contains 16 residues. Germline loops: CDR1 SGHRS, CDR2 YFSETQ. Trimming at V came to 4 bases and at J to 4 bases, leaving 9 bases not matched to a gene.

The rearrangement uses TRBV29-1 and TRBJ1-5, with D unclear. The germline V and J ends were trimmed by 2 bases and 5 bases, with 7 bases remaining between them. Germline V lookup: CDR1 SQVTM, CDR2 ANQGSEA. The CDR3 runs to 12 residues. The DNA of the CDR3 is TGCAGCGTTGAATCTTCCGATCAGCCCCAGCATTTT. Amino acids: CSVESSDQPQHF. Full variable domain (outside the CDR3, taken from reference TRBV29-1 and TRBJ1-5): SAVISQKPSRDICQRGTSLTIQCQVDSQVTMMFWYRQQPGQSLTLIATANQGSEATYESGFVIDKFPISRPNLTFSTLTVSNMSPEDSSIYLCSVESSDQPQHFGDGTRLSIL.

The V and J genes are TRBV5-6 and TRBJ2-7; D is possibly TRBD1 (6 bases). The V gene's germline CDR1 is SGHDT and CDR2 YYEEEE. V lost 0 bases and J 5 bases, leaving 21 bases between the germline ends. This CDR3 is 17 amino acids long. This CDR3 is CASSLAFSGAAHDEQYF. In nucleotides, the CDR3 is TGTGCCAGCAGCTTGGCGTTTTCAGGGGCCGCTCATGACGAGCAGTACTTC. Full variable domain (remainder filled in from reference TRBV5-6 and TRBJ2-7): DAGVTQSPTHLIKTRGQQVTLRCSPKSGHDTVSWYQQALGQGPQFIFQYYEEEERQRGNFPDRFSGHQFPNYSSELNVNALLLGDSALYLCASSLAFSGAAHDEQYFGPGTRLTVT.

The gene calls are TRBV25-1 and TRBJ1-2; D is unclear. The length of the CDR3 is 13 residues. Germline V gene data show CDR1 as MGHDK and CDR2 as SYGVNS. V was cut by 5 bases and J by 9 bases, with 16 bases left in between. DNA of the CDR3: TGTGCCAGCAGTCCTTTCGACTCCGGCCGCTACACCTTC. This translates into CASSPFDSGRYTF.

In this sample, this clone turned up a few times. The chain recombines TRBV5-8 with TRBJ2-2, with D tentatively TRBD2 (5 bases). The length of the CDR3 is 14 residues. Germline-derived CDR1 and CDR2 are SGHTS and YDEGEE. V lost 7 bases, J lost 6 bases, and 16 bases lay in between. The CDR3 nucleotides are TGTGCCAGCGAGTCCCCTTGGGGAGCCGGGGAGCTGTTTTTT. Encoded protein: CASESPWGAGELFF.

This clone occurred many times. The chain is built from TRBV18 and TRBJ2-7, with 9 nucleotides matching TRBD1. The V and J ends lost 4 bases and 4 bases, in that order; junction bases with no gene match: 8. Per germline, CDR1 KGHSH and CDR2 LQKENI. This CDR3 has 15 amino acids. CDR3: CASSRSGTGLYEQYF. In nucleotides, the CDR3 is TGTGCCAGCTCACGGTCCGGGACAGGGTTATACGAGCAGTACTTC.

The CDR3 sequence: CASSQEQGISYEQYF. The CDR3 bases are TGCGCCAGCAGCCAAGAGCAGGGGATCTCCTACGAGCAGTACTTC. The chain is built from TRBV4-3 and TRBJ2-7, with D perhaps TRBD1 (6 bases). The germline gives CDR1 LGHNA, CDR2 YSLEER. Trimming removed 0 bases from V and 0 bases from J, with 9 bases in between. This CDR3 is 15 amino acids long.

The rearrangement links TRBV12-5 to TRBJ1-2; 12 nucleotides match TRBD1. Looked up from germline, CDR1 is LGHNT and CDR2 is FRNRAP. V lost 4 bases and J lost 6; bases outside the gene matches: 15. The CDR3 is 18 residues long. The CDR3 loop is CASGSGGGQGAGEDGYTF. The CDR3 nucleotides read TGTGCTAGTGGTTCCGGTGGGGGACAGGGGGCCGGCGAGGATGGCTACACCTTC.

Concerning this clone itself: Other DNA sequences in the same sample also yield this CDR3. This chain uses TRBV2 with TRBJ2-3; 10 bases map to TRBD2. Germline V gives CDR1 SNHLY, CDR2 FYNNEI. V gave up 5 bases and J gave up 1 base; unmatched junction bases: 0. CDR3 length: 14 amino acids. CDR3 coding DNA: TGTGCCAGCAGTCTAGCGGGGGGCACAGATACGCAGTATTTT. Translated, it gives CASSLAGGTDTQYF.